The subject of this entry is one T cell receptor (beta chain). The target antigen is unknown. Here immunoSEQ multiplex PCR was the method, and the copy in TCRdb shows in-frame clones only, minus some. The sample holds just over 7,500 clones, roughly 92% seen once. The data originate from a study of T cell clonotyping in hematopoietic cell transplantation. Study outcomes and limitations: Few recipient clonotypes overlapped donors; over 95% were de novo at given depth.

The V and J ends lost 0 bases and 4 bases respectively, with 5 bases between them. From germline, CDR1 is SGHRS and CDR2 YFSETQ. CDR3 size: 13 residues. The gene calls are TRBV5-1 and TRBJ2-1; D call uncertain. This specimen consisted of PBMCs, obtained 180 days after allogeneic stem cell transplant. The sequence derives from a female patient aged 50-59 years who had an allogeneic stem cell transplant from an unrelated donor, so the T cells may come from the graft donor. Some clones in this sample may be carry-over from other donors' samples. CDR3 sequence: CASSLETYNEQFF. Here the CDR3 DNA reads TGCGCCAGCAGCTTGGAGACTTACAATGAGCAGTTCTTC.